These 22 T cell receptor beta chains originate from one sample sequenced in a study of cytomegalovirus exposure and HLA in healthy donors. PCR was performed using 60 Vbeta and 13 Jbeta primers. Data came from immunoSEQ multiplex PCR; TCRdb stores just in-frame clones and leaves some out. This sample has under 200,000 clones, with around 64% found just once. The source material was PBMCs. The source is a woman aged 25 to 39 in good health and CMV-seronegative.

This chain uses TRBV9 with TRBJ2-7; D might be TRBD2 (5 bases). The CDR3 length is 14 residues. V lost 2 bases and J lost 3, with 12 bases in between. Looked up from germline, CDR1 is SGDLS and CDR2 is YYNGEE. The CDR3 region is CASSVSDGGYEQYF. The CDR3 bases are TGTGCCAGCAGCGTTTCGGACGGAGGCTACGAGCAGTACTTC.

This clone was recorded once. The rearrangement uses TRBV4-3 and TRBJ1-6, with D possibly being TRBD1 (6 bases). Germline-derived CDR1 and CDR2 are LGHNA and YSLEER. Trimming removed 4 bases from V and 7 bases from J, with 14 bases in between. The CDR3 length is 15 residues. The CDR3 region has the DNA TGCGCCAGCAGCCGGGCACAGGGAGGGAATTCACCCCTCCACTTT. It translates to CASSRAQGGNSPLHF.

The chain employs TRBV4-1 and TRBJ1-1; D may be TRBD1 (5 bases). The V gene lost 0 bases and the J gene lost 5 bases, with 10 bases spanning the gap. The CDR3 is 14 residues long. From germline, CDR1 is MGHRA and CDR2 YSYEKL. CDR3 loop: CASSQEPGRTEAFF. The CDR3 DNA reads as TGCGCCAGCAGCCAAGAACCAGGGAGGACTGAAGCTTTCTTT.

This rearrangement joins TRBV19 to TRBJ1-5; TRBD1 agrees at 8 bases. V shed 3 bases, J shed 0 bases, and the junction held 10 bases outside the gene matches. CDR3 size: 18 residues. CDR1 and CDR2 (germline): LNHDA, SQIVND (reference sequence). In nucleotides, the CDR3 is TGTGCCAGTAGTATTGGGTTTGGGACAGGTCATAGCAATCAGCCCCAGCATTTT. Translating it yields CASSIGFGTGHSNQPQHF.

V is TRBV4-2 and J is TRBJ2-5; maybe TRBD2 (7 bases). Trimming removed 4 bases at V and 7 bases at J, with 13 bases between. The CDR3 sequence is 13 residues long. Germline CDR1 and CDR2: LGHNA and YNFKEQ. CDR3 coding DNA: TGTGCCAGCAGCCTCATGGGGGGGCGGACCCAGTACTTC. Its protein is CASSLMGGRTQYF.

The V call is TRBV7-2, the J call TRBJ2-7; D gene ambiguous. The germline V and J ends were trimmed by 4 bases and 3 bases, with 10 bases remaining between them. The CDR3 runs to 13 residues. CDR1 SGHTA and CDR2 FQGNSA come from the germline V gene. In DNA, the CDR3 is TGTGCCAGCAGCTCAGACACCTACTACGAGCAGTACTTC. The encoded protein is CASSSDTYYEQYF. The full variable domain, with the rest looked up from reference TRBV7-2 and TRBJ2-7, is GAGVSQSPSNKVTEKGKDVELRCDPISGHTALYWYRQSLGQGLEFLIYFQGNSAPDKSGLPSDRFSAERTGGSVSTLTIQRTQQEDSAVYLCASSSDTYYEQYFGPGTRLTVT.

This clone was observed once. This rearrangement joins TRBV6-1 to TRBJ2-2; 7 positions match TRBD1. This CDR3 contains 15 residues. Germline V gives CDR1 MNHNS, CDR2 SASEGT. J gave up 2 bases and V 6 bases, and 6 bases lay outside the gene matches. The CDR3 loop reads CASRLGQVNTGELFF. As DNA, the CDR3 is TGTGCCAGCAGGTTAGGACAGGTTAACACCGGGGAGCTGTTTTTT.

The chain couples TRBV18 to TRBJ2-5, with TRBD2 as a possible D gene (6 bases). The J call could be wrong; TRBJ2-7 is a better fit for the DNA end. This CDR3 is built from 14 residues. CDR1 is KGHSH, CDR2 LQKENI, per germline. The CDR3: CASSPGAGRNEQYF. In nucleotides, the CDR3 is TGTGCCAGCTCACCTGGTGCGGGACGTAACGAGCAGTACTTC.

This clone was found a few times. The chain recombines TRBV5-4 with TRBJ2-7, with a possible D match to TRBD2 (6 bases). V lost 4 bases and J 7 bases, leaving 27 bases between the germline ends. This CDR3 comprises 17 residues. The germline V gene has CDR1 SGHNT and CDR2 YYREEE (reference sequence). This CDR3 reads CASSETVGETRNTEQYF. CDR3 DNA sequence: TGTGCCAGCAGCGAGACGGTAGGTGAGACTAGGAATACGGAGCAGTACTTC. The full variable domain, in which reference TRBV5-4 and TRBJ2-7 provide the parts outside the CDR3, is ETGVTQSPTHLIKTRGQQVTLRCSSQSGHNTVSWYQQALGQGPQFIFQYYREEENGRGNFPPRFSGLQFPNYSSELNVNALELDDSALYLCASSETVGETRNTEQYFGPGTRLTVT.

The chain recombines TRBV27 with TRBJ1-2, with 10 bases matching TRBD1. V lost 4 bases, J lost 5 bases, and 13 bases stayed unmatched. The V gene's germline CDR1 is MNHEY and CDR2 SMNVEV (reference sequence). This CDR3 spans 17 amino acids. The CDR3 bases are TGTGCCAGCAGTTCCTTACTCAGACAGGGGGCGCGTTATGGCTACACCTTC. Translated, it gives CASSSLLRQGARYGYTF.

The chain employs TRBV19 and TRBJ1-6; 10 positions match TRBD1. The CDR3 sequence is 14 residues long. Trimming at V came to 4 bases and at J to 10 bases, leaving 4 bases not matched to a gene. Germline-derived CDR1 and CDR2 are LNHDA and SQIVND (reference sequence). The CDR3 spells CASSRTGGWSPLHF. The CDR3 DNA reads TGTGCCAGTAGTAGGACAGGGGGATGGTCACCCCTCCACTTT.

The V call is TRBV20-1, the J call TRBJ2-2; D might be TRBD1 (6 bases). Germline V gene lookup returns CDR1 DFQATT and CDR2 SNEGSKA (reference sequence). With 3 bases removed from V and 7 bases from J, the gap between germline ends came to 6 bases. The CDR3 covers 11 residues. CDR3 bases: TGCAGTGCTAGCAGGGGCGGGGAGCTGTTTTTT. This translates into CSASRGGELFF.

The chain recombines TRBV27 with TRBJ2-5; maybe TRBD2 (5 bases). This CDR3 region has 15 residues. V lost 5 bases and J lost 4, with 17 bases in between. CDR1 is MNHEY, CDR2 SMNVEV, per germline (reference sequence). The CDR3 bases are TGTGCCAGCAGTCCCCTTGAGGGTAGGAGAGAGACCCAGTACTTC. It specifies CASSPLEGRRETQYF.

This clone was recorded a few times. V usage is TRBV11-2 and J usage is TRBJ1-2; D is uncertain. The germline V gene encodes CDR1 SGHAT and CDR2 FQNNGV. V was clipped by 0 bases and J by 8 bases, with 7 bases between them. The CDR3 is 12 amino acids. The DNA for the CDR3 is TGTGCCAGCAGCTTAGAGGGCGGGGGCTACACCTTC. Amino acid sequence: CASSLEGGGYTF.

In this sample, this clone turned up once. This chain joins TRBV30 and TRBJ1-4; the D is unclear. CDR1 and CDR2 from the germline V gene are GTSNPN and SVGIG (reference sequence). V lost 2 bases and J lost 4, with 14 bases in between. The CDR3 has 15 residues. The CDR3 DNA reads as TGTGCCTGGAGTCCCGAGCCCTACTATAATGAAAAACTGTTTTTT. The encoded protein is CAWSPEPYYNEKLFF.

This clone has just one count. The chain uses TRBV18 and TRBJ1-5, with a possible D match to TRBD1 (6 bases). The V end was cut by 4 bases, the J end by 0 bases, with 10 bases between. The CDR3 covers 15 residues. Germline values: CDR1 KGHSH, CDR2 LQKENI. CDR3 protein: CASSLMDSSNQPQHF. The CDR3 coding sequence is TGTGCCAGCTCACTAATGGACAGTAGCAATCAGCCCCAGCATTTT. Together with reference TRBV18 and TRBJ1-5, the CDR3 gives the full variable domain: NAGVMQNPRHLVRRRGQEARLRCSPMKGHSHVYWYRQLPEEGLKFMVYLQKENIIDESGMPKERFSAEFPKEGPSILRIQQVVRGDSAAYFCASSLMDSSNQPQHFGDGTRLSIL.

The chain combines TRBV10-3 with TRBJ1-4; D remains unclear. V dropped 4 bases and J dropped 0 bases, with 9 bases sitting between them. Germline V gene data show CDR1 as ENHRY and CDR2 as SYGVKD. The CDR3 covers 15 residues. The CDR3, as DNA: TGTGCCATCAGTGTTACGGGAACAACTAATGAAAAACTGTTTTTT. Its translation is CAISVTGTTNEKLFF.

In regard to this clone: The junction shows a germline mismatch at one end, possibly a read error. The chain links TRBV7-9 to TRBJ2-1, with D perhaps matching TRBD2 (5 bases). This CDR3 is 15 amino acids long. In germline, CDR1 is SEHNR, CDR2 FQNEAQ (reference sequence). The CDR3 protein is CSSSSYQVGGDEQFF. The CDR3 DNA follows: TGTTCCAGCAGCTCATATCAGGTAGGAGGCGATGAGCAGTTCTTC.

The V gene is TRBV7-9, the J gene TRBJ2-7, with 7 bases fitting TRBD2. With 5 bases clipped from V and 0 bases from J, the junction kept 7 bases outside the gene matches. The CDR3 runs to 15 residues. Germline-derived CDR1 and CDR2 are SEHNR and FQNEAQ (reference sequence). The CDR3 is CASSRAGESSYEQYF. CDR3 coding DNA: TGTGCCAGCAGCCGGGCGGGGGAAAGCTCCTACGAGCAGTACTTC.

This chain joins TRBV11-2 and TRBJ2-5, with no clear D. The CDR3 contains 11 residues. V lost 6 bases to trimming and J lost 5 bases, with 7 bases between them. Germline values: CDR1 SGHAT, CDR2 FQNNGV. CDR3 region: CASRREETQYF. The DNA of the CDR3 is TGTGCCAGCAGACGTGAGGAGACCCAGTACTTC.

This chain links TRBV29-1 with TRBJ2-2; perhaps TRBD1 as D (6 bases). The CDR3 sequence is 14 residues long. Trimming took off 7 bases at V and 4 bases at J, with 16 bases between the two ends. Germline assignment: CDR1 SQVTM and CDR2 ANQGSEA. The CDR3 region has the DNA TGCAGCGGAGGGGAGACAGGAGGCACCGGGGAGCTGTTTTTT. Translating gives CSGGETGGTGELFF.

The chain recombines TRBV4-1 with TRBJ2-5; 7 positions match TRBD2. V lost 6 bases and J lost 1; bases outside the gene matches: 11. Germline V gene sequence: CDR1 MGHRA, CDR2 YSYEKL. The CDR3 has 16 amino acids. In DNA form, the CDR3 reads TGCGCCAGCAGTAATATGGCGGGAGAGAGCCAAGAGACCCAGTACTTC. Translating gives CASSNMAGESQETQYF.